The 28 T cell receptor beta chains in this list originate from one sample, sequenced in a study of molecular identifiers for immune sequencing clone quantification. TCRdb itself ran the PCR reads through MiXCR, one entry per CDR3 protein. The sample lists some 650,000 distinct CDR3 sequences; about 20% were seen once. Sequenced sample: naive CD8+ T cells from blood, with Jurkat cell RNA spiked in. Subset specified: FACS-sorted CD8+CD4-CCR7+CD45RA+ naive T cells. Every receptor here comes from a human donor in good health. Some libraries in this study had Jurkat cell RNA spiked in.

This clonotype was picked up many times. The chain joins TRBV14 to TRBJ2-3; 11 nucleotides line up with TRBD2. CDR3 size: 15 residues. From germline, CDR1 is SGHDN and CDR2 FVKESK. Trimming removed 3 bases from V and 5 bases from J; junction bases left unmatched: 4. CDR3: CASSQLAGGIDTQYF. The CDR3 DNA reads TGTGCCAGCAGCCAGCTAGCGGGAGGAATAGATACGCAGTATTTT.

Note on this clonotype: At one of its ends the junction is not consistent with the germline gene, which may arise from a read error. The chain uses TRBV4-1 and TRBJ2-7; 7 nucleotides match TRBD2. The CDR3 length is 13 residues. CDR1 and CDR2 (germline): MGHRA, YSYEKL. CDR3 DNA sequence: TGCGCCGGCAGCCAAGAGGGAGGGCTCGAGCAGTACTTC. It is translated as CAGSQEGGLEQYF.

Ten or more counts support this clonotype. V is TRBV20-1 and J is TRBJ2-5; 10 bases map to TRBD2. The germline V gene encodes CDR1 DFQATT and CDR2 SNEGSKA (reference sequence). The junction had 9 bases not matched to a gene; V was cut back by 3 bases and J by 5 bases. CDR3 length: 15 amino acids. The CDR3 here is CSARDILAGVETQYF. The CDR3 DNA sequence: TGCAGTGCTAGGGACATTCTAGCGGGAGTGGAGACCCAGTACTTC.

A word on this clonotype: The CDR3 ends on some other residue instead of the conserved phenylalanine or tryptophan, so this is likely a read error. V gene TRBV6-2 or TRBV6-3 combines with J gene TRBJ2-1, with a tentative D call TRBD1 (6 bases). Trimming cost V 5 bases and J 4 bases, with 18 bases left between them. This CDR3 comprises 16 residues. CDR1 and CDR2 from the germline V gene are MNHEY and SVGEGT. CDR3 in amino acids: CASSRTRQDLYNEQFS. The CDR3 bases are TGTGCCAGCAGTCGAACCCGACAGGATCTGTACAATGAGCAGTTCTCC.

This clonotype was counted once. With a much larger clone just one base away, this may be a read error. The DNA of the CDR3 is TGCGCCAGCAGCCAGGGACTAGTAACCCATGAGCAGTTCTTC. It encodes CASSQGLVTHEQFF. The V gene is TRBV4-3, the J gene TRBJ2-1, with 8 positions matching TRBD2. CDR3 length: 14 amino acids. Per germline, CDR1 LGHNA and CDR2 YSLEER. Trimming at V came to 3 bases and at J to 8 bases, leaving 6 bases not matched to a gene.

This clonotype was seen many times. The chain recombines TRBV6-5 with TRBJ1-1; D may be TRBD1 (5 bases). This CDR3 is built from 13 residues. CDR1 MNHEY and CDR2 SVGAGI come from the germline V gene. The V and J ends lost 7 bases and 1 base respectively, with 10 bases between them. In DNA form, the CDR3 reads TGTGCCAGCAAGTTGGGGCAGAACACTGAAGCTTTCTTT. This sequence encodes CASKLGQNTEAFF.

Ten or more counts support this clonotype. This sequence joins TRBV12-3 or TRBV12-4 and TRBJ2-7; tentatively, D is TRBD1 or TRBD2 (5 bases each). V was cut by 5 bases and J by 7 bases, with 18 bases left in between. The CDR3 has 14 residues. CDR3 in amino acids: CASSPNQWGREQYF. The CDR3 DNA follows: TGTGCCAGCAGTCCTAACCAGTGGGGGAGAGAGCAGTACTTC.

This clonotype was recorded a few times. This chain joins TRBV4-3 and TRBJ2-7; D perhaps matches TRBD1 (5 bases). The CDR3 is 15 amino acids. V was shortened by 1 base and J by 5 bases, with 15 bases between the two germline ends. Per germline, CDR1 LGHNA and CDR2 YSLEER. The CDR3, as DNA: TGCGCCAGCAGCCAAGGATTTGCAGGGAACGACGAGCAGTACTTC. Protein sequence: CASSQGFAGNDEQYF.

This clonotype appeared many times. The chain is built from TRBV7-9 and TRBJ2-3; 14 bases fit TRBD2. V was clipped by 8 bases and J by 2 bases; unmatched bases: 6. Germline V gene lookup returns CDR1 SEHNR and CDR2 FQNEAQ (reference sequence). The CDR3 loop spans 16 amino acids. This CDR3 is CASSGTSGRDTDTQYF. The CDR3 nucleotides are TGTGCCAGCTCCGGGACTAGCGGGAGAGACACAGATACGCAGTATTTT.

Comment on this clonotype: This may come from a read error, since a much larger clone is one base off. V gene TRBV13 combines with J gene TRBJ1-1; 8 nucleotides line up with TRBD1. The CDR3 has 14 residues. With 5 bases clipped from V and 4 bases from J, the junction kept 6 bases outside the gene matches. From germline, CDR1 is PRHDT and CDR2 FYEKMQ (reference sequence). The CDR3, as DNA: TGTGCCAGCAGCACCCACCAGGGGGCCACTGAAGCTTTCTTT. Its translation: CASSTHQGATEAFF. The full variable domain, completed using reference TRBV13 and TRBJ1-1, is AAGVIQSPRHLIKEKRETATLKCYPIPRHDTVYWYQQGPGQDPQFLISFYEKMQSDKGSIPDRFSAQQFSDYHSELNMSSLELGDSALYFCASSTHQGATEAFFGQGTRLTVV.

This clonotype was counted between two and nine times. This chain uses TRBV5-3 with TRBJ1-2; 9 bases match TRBD1. TRBV5-3 is given ORF status, its function remaining uncertain. J was trimmed by 4 bases and V by 8 bases; bases with no gene match: 9. The CDR3 has 14 amino acids. The CDR3 DNA follows: TGTGCCAGCAGATCGGACAGGGGAGGCTATGGCTACACCTTC. This gives the protein CASRSDRGGYGYTF.

The chain carries TRBV6-2 or TRBV6-3 and TRBJ2-2; 10 bases line up with TRBD1. V was pared by 6 bases and J by 3 bases, with 22 bases of the junction left unmatched. The germline V gene encodes CDR1 MNHEY and CDR2 SVGEGT. This CDR3 is 21 amino acids long. CDR3 sequence reads: CASSRLWPSTGQGLDTGELFF. The DNA of the CDR3 is TGTGCCAGCAGCCGACTTTGGCCCTCAACGGGACAGGGGCTTGACACCGGGGAGCTGTTTTTT.

This clonotype was observed at least ten times. The chain is built from TRBV29-1 and TRBJ1-1; D possibly corresponds to TRBD1 (5 bases). Germline V gene sequence: CDR1 SQVTM, CDR2 ANQGSEA. There are 15 residues in the CDR3. V dropped 0 bases and J dropped 3 bases, with 14 bases sitting between them. The CDR3 here is CSVEDLRVWDTEAFF. The CDR3 region has the DNA TGCAGCGTTGAAGATCTCAGGGTATGGGACACTGAAGCTTTCTTT.

Turning to this clonotype: A much larger clone differs by one base, so this may be a read error. The V call is TRBV20-1, the J call TRBJ2-7, with D uncertain. Germline-derived CDR1 and CDR2 are DFQATT and SNEGSKA (reference sequence). V lost 4 bases and J lost 0, with 13 bases in between. The CDR3 has 14 amino acids. The CDR3: CSAIGLEPSYEQYF. CDR3 coding DNA: TGCAGTGCTATAGGCCTGGAGCCCTCCTACGAGCAGTACTTC.

The DNA of the CDR3 is TGTGCCAGCTCCCCCCATGGGGGGCTAAAGGAGCAGTACTTC. This translates into CASSPHGGLKEQYF. This chain joins TRBV27 and TRBJ2-7; perhaps D is TRBD1 or TRBD2 (6 bases each). The CDR3 has 14 residues. Germline CDR1 and CDR2: MNHEY and SMNVEV (reference sequence). Trimming left V 8 bases short and J 7 bases short, with 21 bases between.

This clonotype was picked up a small number of times. The CDR3 is CASSTGVPGELFF. As DNA, the CDR3 is TGTGCCAGCAGCACGGGAGTACCCGGGGAGCTGTTTTTT. The J gene is TRBJ2-2, the V gene TRBV21-1; the table's D call TRBD2 went unverified against the DNA. TRBV21-1 is listed as a pseudogene. The CDR3 has 13 amino acids.

This clonotype was observed at least ten times. V and J are TRBV9 and TRBJ2-7; perhaps D is TRBD1 or TRBD2 (5 bases each). The CDR3 runs to 15 residues. V shed 0 bases and J shed 4 bases, with 14 bases lying between them. Germline CDR1 reads SGDLS; CDR2 reads YYNGEE. The CDR3 reads CASSVGDPTLYEQYF. The CDR3 DNA follows: TGTGCCAGCAGCGTAGGGGACCCCACCTTGTACGAGCAGTACTTC.

This clonotype was found many times. V usage is TRBV7-9 and J usage is TRBJ2-3; 10 bases align to TRBD2. The germline V gene encodes CDR1 SEHNR and CDR2 FQNEAQ (reference sequence). The CDR3 runs 20 residues. V dropped 2 bases and J dropped 2; count of bases not matched to a gene: 16. CDR3: CASSLRLAGASGPLTDTQYF. The CDR3 nucleotides are TGTGCCAGCAGCTTACGACTAGCGGGCGCCTCGGGCCCACTCACAGATACGCAGTATTTT.

The chain uses TRBV28 and TRBJ2-1, with 11 bases fitting TRBD2. This CDR3 region has 17 residues. CDR1 MDHEN and CDR2 SYDVKM come from the germline V gene. V shed 5 bases, J shed 4 bases, and the junction held 10 bases outside the gene matches. The CDR3 here is CASSPKLAGELYNEQFF. The CDR3 DNA follows: TGTGCCAGCAGTCCTAAACTAGCGGGAGAACTTTACAATGAGCAGTTCTTC.

The CDR3, as DNA: TGTGCCAGCAGCTTAGGGTTCAGGGCGACCTACAATGAGCAGTTCTTC. This sequence encodes CASSLGFRATYNEQFF. The chain carries TRBV13 and TRBJ2-1; D may be TRBD1 (5 bases). V lost 0 bases, J lost 2 bases, and 11 bases lay in between. This CDR3 spans 16 amino acids. The germline CDR1 and CDR2 sequences are PRHDT and FYEKMQ (reference sequence).

This clonotype was counted between two and nine times. The CDR3: CASSLAAGQGNTEAFF. The CDR3 coding sequence is TGTGCCAGCAGCTTGGCGGCGGGACAGGGGAACACTGAAGCTTTCTTT. The rearrangement joins TRBV5-6 to TRBJ1-1; 9 bases fit TRBD1. The germline gives CDR1 SGHDT, CDR2 YYEEEE. This CDR3 spans 16 amino acids. After removal of 0 bases from V and 1 base from J, the junction contained 4 bases not matched to a gene.

Points on this clonotype: This may be a read error, as it is one base from a much larger clone. The V call is TRBV24-1, the J call TRBJ2-2; 11 bases map to TRBD2. This CDR3 contains 19 residues. Germline lookup yields CDR1 KGHDR and CDR2 SFDVKD. CDR3: CTTSEISGRARVDTGELFF. The CDR3 nucleotides are TGTACCACCAGTGAGATTAGCGGGAGGGCCAGAGTAGACACCGGGGAGCTGTTTTTT.

This clonotype has more than one count but fewer than ten. The chain uses TRBV18 and TRBJ2-5; D is ambiguous. V was shortened by 2 bases and J by 4 bases, with 5 bases between the two germline ends. CDR1 and CDR2 (germline): KGHSH, LQKENI. CDR3 length: 12 amino acids. CDR3 region: CASSPRAETQYF. The CDR3 bases are TGTGCCAGCTCACCAAGGGCAGAGACCCAGTACTTC.

On this clonotype itself: A much larger clone is a single base away; this may be a read error. The J gene is TRBJ2-2, the V gene TRBV9, with D perhaps matching TRBD2 (5 bases). Looked up from germline, CDR1 is SGDLS and CDR2 is YYNGEE. This CDR3 spans 17 amino acids. The CDR3 DNA sequence: TGTGCCAGCAGCGTAGGAGGTAGTTGGAGAGGCACCGGGGAGCTGCTTTTT. Its protein product is CASSVGGSWRGTGELLF.

As regards this clonotype: This may be a read error: a much more frequent sequence differs by one nucleotide. This is likely a read error, given that the CDR3 carries no conserved phenylalanine or tryptophan at its end. The rearrangement links TRBV7-9 to TRBJ1-5; 10 bases agree with TRBD1. This CDR3 spans 14 amino acids. The germline V gene encodes CDR1 SEHNR and CDR2 FQNEAQ (reference sequence). The J segment lost 6 bases and the V segment lost 7 bases, leaving 6 bases of the junction unmatched. CDR3 protein: CASTGDRGGQPQHL. In nucleotides, the CDR3 is TGTGCCAGCACGGGGGACAGGGGAGGTCAGCCCCAGCATCTT.

Only a few counts were recorded for this clonotype. V gene TRBV13 combines with J gene TRBJ2-7, with TRBD1 matching over 12 bases. Per the germline V gene, CDR1 is PRHDT and CDR2 is FYEKMQ (reference sequence). V shed 5 bases and J 0 bases; nucleotides not matched to a gene: 14. The CDR3 contains 19 residues. The CDR3 spells CASSHRLGTGGSSSYEQYF. The CDR3 DNA follows: TGTGCCAGCAGCCATCGGCTGGGGACAGGGGGCTCGAGCTCCTACGAGCAGTACTTC.

This clonotype was seen a few times. The rearrangement links TRBV18 to TRBJ2-1; D is unclear. The V gene's germline CDR1 is KGHSH and CDR2 LQKENI. This CDR3 region has 17 residues. V was pared by 1 base and J by 0 bases, with 13 bases between. The CDR3 region has the DNA TGTGCCAGCTCACCACTGTTGCGACAATCCTCCTACAATGAGCAGTTCTTC. This codes for CASSPLLRQSSYNEQFF.

CDR3 DNA sequence: TGTGCCAGCAGCCCTCAGATGGGGGGCCCCTACAATGAGCAGTTCTTC. Its translation is CASSPQMGGPYNEQFF. This chain uses TRBV7-9 with TRBJ2-1, with D perhaps being TRBD1 or TRBD2 (6 bases each). CDR1 and CDR2 from the germline V gene are SEHNR and FQNEAQ (reference sequence). V lost 5 bases and J 2 bases, leaving 16 bases between the germline ends. The CDR3 spans 16 residues.